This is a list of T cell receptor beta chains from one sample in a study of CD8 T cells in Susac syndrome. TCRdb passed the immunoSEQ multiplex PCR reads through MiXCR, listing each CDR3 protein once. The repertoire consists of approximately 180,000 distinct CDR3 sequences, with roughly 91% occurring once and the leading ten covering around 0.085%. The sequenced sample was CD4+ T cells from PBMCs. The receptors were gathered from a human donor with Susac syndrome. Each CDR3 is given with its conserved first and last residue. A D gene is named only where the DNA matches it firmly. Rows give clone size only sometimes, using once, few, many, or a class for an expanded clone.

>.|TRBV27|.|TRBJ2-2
TGTGCCAGCAGGGCTCGGGTCGGGGAGCTGTTTTTT
CASRARVGELFF
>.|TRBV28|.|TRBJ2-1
TGTGCCATTAGATCGGGTTCTCTCAACTACAATGAGCAGTTCTTC
CAIRSGSLNYNEQFF
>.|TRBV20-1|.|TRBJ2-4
TGCAGTGCTACCGGGACAAGCAAAAACATTCAGTACTTC
CSATGTSKNIQYF
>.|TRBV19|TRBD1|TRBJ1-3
TGTGCCAGTAGTATGGAGCCGGAGACAGGGATATATTTT
CASSMEPETGIYF
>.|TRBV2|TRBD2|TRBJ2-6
TGTGCCAGCAGTGAGAGAAGCGGGGGGGCCGCTGGGGCCAACGTCCTGACTTTC
CASSERSGGAAGANVLTF
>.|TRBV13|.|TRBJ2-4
TGTGCCAGCAGCTTAGAAACAGCAGGGGCCCGACGAGTGGGCTCGGCCAAAAACATTCAGTACTTC
CASSLETAGARRVGSAKNIQYF
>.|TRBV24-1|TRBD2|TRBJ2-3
TGTGCCACCAGTGACCAAGGAAGACTAGCGCTGGGCACAGATACGCAGTATTTT
CATSDQGRLALGTDTQYF
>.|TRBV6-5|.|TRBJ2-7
TGTGCCAGCAGTTACTCGGCGGTAAGGGGTACCTACGAGCAGTACTTC
CASSYSAVRGTYEQYF
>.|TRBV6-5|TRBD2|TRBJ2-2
TGTGCCAGCAGTTACCTCCTAGCGGGCTACACCGGGGAGCTGTTTTTT
CASSYLLAGYTGELFF
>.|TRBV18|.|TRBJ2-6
TGTGCCAGCTCACAACGTAACAGGGTTACCAACGTCCTGACTTTC
CASSQRNRVTNVLTF
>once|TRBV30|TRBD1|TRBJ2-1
TGTGCCTGGAGTGGGGGGGGGACAGGGGGTTTCTATGAGCAGTTCTTC
CAWSGGGTGGFYEQFF
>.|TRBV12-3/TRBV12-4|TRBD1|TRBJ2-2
TGTGCCAGCAGACGGGACAGCCACACCGGGGAGCTGTTTTTT
CASRRDSHTGELFF
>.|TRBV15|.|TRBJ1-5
TGTGCCACAAGGGAAGTGAATCAGCCCCAGCATTTT
CATREVNQPQHF
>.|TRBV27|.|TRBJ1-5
TGTGCCAGCAGTTTATGGAAGGGAGTTGGCAATCAGCCCCAGCATTTT
CASSLWKGVGNQPQHF
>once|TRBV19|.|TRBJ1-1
TGTGCCAGTACCCCTCCGGACAGTGACACTGAAGCTTTCTTT
CASTPPDSDTEAFF
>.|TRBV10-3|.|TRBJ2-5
TGTGCCATCAGGGAGGGAGAGACCCAGTACTTC
CAIREGETQYF
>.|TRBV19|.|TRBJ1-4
TGTGCCAGTAGTTGGCAGGGGACAACTAATGAAAAACTGTTTTTT
CASSWQGTTNEKLFF
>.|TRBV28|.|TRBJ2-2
TGTGCCAGCAGTCCCTCCCGTGGGGGCGGGACCGGGGAGCTGTTTTTT
CASSPSRGGGTGELFF
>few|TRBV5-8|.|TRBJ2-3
TGTGCCAGCACCAACCTCCAGGGGTATACGCAGTATTTT
CASTNLQGYTQYF
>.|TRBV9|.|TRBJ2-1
TGTGCCAGCAGCGTAGCGACAGCTGGATACAATGAGCAGTTCTTC
CASSVATAGYNEQFF
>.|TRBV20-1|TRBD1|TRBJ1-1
TGCAGTGCTGGGAGACAGGGGGACACTGAAGCTTTCTTT
CSAGRQGDTEAFF
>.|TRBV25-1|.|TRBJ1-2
TGTGCCAGCAGTGACTTTCGCCAGGAAGGTAATGGCTACACCTTC
CASSDFRQEGNGYTF
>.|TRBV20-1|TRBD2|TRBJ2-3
TGCAGTGCCTTAGCGGGAGGGCCGACAGATACGCAGTATTTT
CSALAGGPTDTQYF
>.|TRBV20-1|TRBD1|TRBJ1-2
TGCAGTGCAATTACAGGGGGCAGCTATGGCTACACCTTC
CSAITGGSYGYTF
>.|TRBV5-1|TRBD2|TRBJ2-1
TGCGCCAGCAGCGGTACTAGCGGGACCTACAATGAGCAGTTCTTC
CASSGTSGTYNEQFF
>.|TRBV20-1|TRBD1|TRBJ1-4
TGCAGTGCTAGAAGGGACAGTGATGCAACTAATGAAAAACTGTTTTTT
CSARRDSDATNEKLFF